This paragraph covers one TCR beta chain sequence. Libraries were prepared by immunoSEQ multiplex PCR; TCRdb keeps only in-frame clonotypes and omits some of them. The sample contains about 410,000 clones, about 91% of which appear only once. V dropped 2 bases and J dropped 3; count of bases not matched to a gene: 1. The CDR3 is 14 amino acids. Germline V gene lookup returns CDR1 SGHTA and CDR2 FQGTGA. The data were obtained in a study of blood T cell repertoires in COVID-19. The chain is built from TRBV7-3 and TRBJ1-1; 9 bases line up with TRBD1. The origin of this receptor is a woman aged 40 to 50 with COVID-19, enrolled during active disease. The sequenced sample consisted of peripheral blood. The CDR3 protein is CASSLRQGDTEAFF. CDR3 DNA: TGTGCCAGCAGCTTACGACAGGGGGACACTGAAGCTTTCTTT.